The 3 T cell receptor beta chains reported below all come from one sample, sequenced in a study of T cells in localized non-small cell lung cancer. The assay was immunoSEQ multiplex PCR, and TCRdb's table has in-frame clones only and misses some. The sample lists tens of thousands of clones, roughly 90% occurring once. The specimen comprised peripheral blood, sampled before any cancer treatment. Receptors originate from a male donor at least 60 years old with stage III squamous cell lung carcinoma.

J is TRBJ1-1 and V is TRBV20-1; no firm D call. CDR1 DFQATT and CDR2 SNEGSKA come from the germline V gene (reference sequence). The ends were cut back, 3 bases at V and 1 base at J, with 3 bases in the middle. CDR3 size: 11 residues. The CDR3 is CSASENTEAFF. The CDR3 nucleotides are TGCAGTGCTAGTGAGAACACTGAAGCTTTCTTT.

The chain employs TRBV5-1 and TRBJ2-7; the D is unclear. This CDR3 is 14 amino acids long. Germline values: CDR1 SGHRS, CDR2 YFSETQ. Trimming pared 0 bases from V and 2 bases from J, leaving 9 bases between. CDR3 DNA: TGCGCCAGCAGCTTGGTCAACTCGCCCTACGAGCAGTACTTC. Its translation: CASSLVNSPYEQYF.

This chain uses TRBV7-8 with TRBJ1-3; D is possibly TRBD1 (6 bases). Trimming shortened V by 10 bases and J by 0 bases, and 13 bases separated the two germline ends. Germline-derived CDR1 and CDR2 are SGHVS and FQNEAQ. The CDR3 is made up of 14 amino acids. The CDR3 loop is CATRQAYSGNTIYF. CDR3 DNA sequence: TGTGCCACCAGACAGGCTTACTCTGGAAACACCATATATTTT.